This TCR beta chain was found in a study of cytomegalovirus exposure and HLA in healthy donors. Study-wide findings and caveats: DRB1 showed the most TCR associations and HLA-C the fewest in a later analysis, as rates varied by HLA locus.

The V and J ends lost 4 bases and 5 bases, in that order; junction bases with no gene match: 14. Germline V gene data show CDR1 as SGHNT and CDR2 as YYREEE (reference sequence). This CDR3 contains 16 residues. This clone was observed a few times. Its antigen is unknown. PCR primers comprised 60 Vbeta and 13 Jbeta primers. The protocol was immunoSEQ multiplex PCR, while the TCRdb copy is restricted to in-frame clones and leaves out a portion. This repertoire shows roughly 78,000 clones, 63% found once; its top ten account for 5.7%. The chain joins TRBV5-4 to TRBJ2-5; 7 nucleotides line up with TRBD2. Sequenced input: PBMCs. The TCR sequence derives from a man aged 25 to 40 in good health and CMV-seropositive. CDR3: CASSPGLHRGVETQYF. DNA of the CDR3: TGTGCCAGCAGCCCGGGACTACACCGGGGGGTTGAGACCCAGTACTTC.